Shown below are 17 T cell receptor beta chains from a single sample sequenced in a study of vaccination and CD4 T cells after COVID-19 (dated by TCRdb to between 2020 and 2023). Antigen specificity for these receptors is unknown. The library was obtained by PCR. The instrument was an Illumina iSeq 100. DNA from cultured CD4+ T cells was subjected to TCR sequencing with the Oncomine TCR Beta short-read assay at the Johns Hopkins FTIC core. TCRdb redid the processing of the public reads, applying fastp at Q25 and MiXCR, and retained in-frame beta chains. Entries that share a CDR3 protein sequence are merged under the most common genes and DNA. Across this sample there are about 19,000 distinct CDR3 sequences, with about 61% seen only once. Of the sample, around 7.8% falls within the top ten clones. In the paper's terms, the treatment or condition label means: roughly 11-day PBMC culture with coronavirus spike peptide pools or control peptides (ViraFEST assay).

Sequenced sample: CD4+ T cells from blood, cultured in vitro. The receptors stem from a human donor who had recovered from COVID-19.

The chain is built from TRBV19 and TRBJ1-2; D remains ambiguous. Per germline, CDR1 LNHDA and CDR2 SQIVND (reference sequence). The V end was cut by 7 bases, the J end by 8 bases, with 14 bases between. The CDR3 has 12 amino acids. The CDR3 DNA follows: TGTGCCAGTAACGGCCTTCTGGAGGGCTACACCTTC. This translates into CASNGLLEGYTF.

The V call is TRBV20-1, the J call TRBJ1-1; possible D gene TRBD1, 6 bases. The V gene lost 6 bases and the J gene lost 3 bases, with 20 bases spanning the gap. Germline V gene data show CDR1 as DFQATT and CDR2 as SNEGSKA (reference sequence). The CDR3 contains 15 residues. The CDR3 is CSAGAGDRIYTEAFF. In DNA form, the CDR3 reads TGCAGTGCGGGCGCGGGCGACAGGATTTACACTGAAGCTTTCTTT.

The V and J genes are TRBV6-1 and TRBJ1-1; D not certain. V lost 4 bases, J lost 2 bases, and 14 bases lay in between. The CDR3 consists of 15 residues. Germline assignment: CDR1 MNHNS and CDR2 SASEGT. CDR3 sequence: CASSASSGPNTEAFF. The CDR3 DNA is TGTGCCAGCAGTGCGTCCTCAGGACCAAACACTGAAGCTTTCTTT.

The chain links TRBV7-2 to TRBJ2-7; 7 bases align to TRBD1. The germline V gene encodes CDR1 SGHTA and CDR2 FQGNSA. V lost 5 bases, J lost 2 bases, and 9 bases stayed unmatched. CDR3 length: 15 amino acids. The CDR3 here is CASSPNRDSTYEQYF. In DNA, the CDR3 is TGTGCCAGCAGCCCCAACCGGGACAGCACCTACGAGCAGTACTTC.

This clonotype has only a few counts. The J gene is TRBJ2-2, the V gene TRBV7-3; 7 positions match TRBD1. Germline CDR1 reads SGHTA; CDR2 reads FQGTGA. Losses at the gene ends were 3 bases for V and 4 bases for J; bases not matched to a gene: 5. This CDR3 comprises 15 residues. CDR3 amino acids: CASSFGTDGTGELFF. The CDR3 coding sequence is TGTGCCAGCAGCTTCGGGACAGACGGCACCGGGGAGCTGTTTTTT.

This clonotype has just one count. The chain has TRBV6-2 or TRBV6-3 and TRBJ1-1; D is ambiguous. Trimming took off 0 bases at V and 0 bases at J, with 8 bases between the two ends. CDR3 length equals 15 residues. Germline assignment: CDR1 MNHEY and CDR2 SVGEGT. The CDR3 loop is CASSYSIGMNTEAFF. As DNA, the CDR3 is TGTGCCAGCAGTTACTCGATAGGGATGAACACTGAAGCTTTCTTT.

The sample holds one count of this clonotype. This chain joins TRBV2 and TRBJ2-4; TRBD1 matches 10 bases. With 8 bases clipped from V and 7 bases from J, the junction kept 5 bases outside the gene matches. The CDR3 contains 13 residues. Germline V gene sequence: CDR1 SNHLY, CDR2 FYNNEI. CDR3 loop: CASGDRGINIQYF. CDR3 nucleotides: TGTGCCAGCGGGGACAGGGGAATTAACATTCAGTACTTC. Looking up the rest from reference TRBV2 and TRBJ2-4 gives the full variable domain: EPEVTQTPSHQVTQMGQEVILRCVPISNHLYFYWYRQILGQKVEFLVSFYNNEISEKSEIFDDQFSVERPDGSNFTLKIRSTKLEDSAMYFCASGDRGINIQYFGAGTRLSVL.

The rearrangement joins TRBV10-2 to TRBJ2-3; tentative D call: TRBD1 (6 bases). Germline V gene lookup returns CDR1 WSHSY and CDR2 SAAADI. The CDR3 loop spans 15 amino acids. V gave up 3 bases and J gave up 5 bases, with 15 bases separating them. The CDR3 loop is CASSDQQGRGDTQYF. The CDR3 DNA reads TGCGCCAGCAGTGATCAACAGGGTCGGGGAGATACGCAGTATTTT.

This chain links TRBV11-2 with TRBJ2-3; D is undetermined. This CDR3 spans 14 amino acids. CDR1 SGHAT and CDR2 FQNNGV come from the germline V gene. The V end lost 2 bases, the J end lost 1 base, and 7 bases lay between the germline ends. CDR3 loop: CASSLNGGTDTQYF. The CDR3 DNA is TGTGCCAGCAGCTTAAACGGTGGCACAGATACGCAGTATTTT. Complete variable domain (other parts from reference TRBV11-2 and TRBJ2-3): EAGVAQSPRYKIIEKRQSVAFWCNPISGHATLYWYQQILGQGPKLLIQFQNNGVVDDSQLPKDRFSAERLKGVDSTLKIQPAKLEDSAVYLCASSLNGGTDTQYFGPGTRLTVL.

V usage is TRBV5-1 and J usage is TRBJ2-3; TRBD2 might be the D (6 bases). Per germline, CDR1 SGHRS and CDR2 YFSETQ. This CDR3 region has 16 residues. V was pared by 5 bases and J by 0 bases, with 16 bases between. The CDR3: CASSSEGRPSTDTQYF. The DNA for the CDR3 is TGCGCCAGCAGTTCGGAGGGGCGCCCTAGCACAGATACGCAGTATTTT.

This clonotype appeared a single time. Here the CDR3 reads CASTQIPSNYGYTF. DNA of the CDR3: TGTGCCAGCACACAGATACCCTCTAACTATGGCTACACCTTC. The J gene is TRBJ1-2, the V gene TRBV2; D is uncertain. The CDR3 extends over 14 amino acids. CDR1 is SNHLY, CDR2 FYNNEI, per germline. Trimming took off 7 bases at V and 0 bases at J, with 12 bases between the two ends.

This chain connects TRBV10-3 to TRBJ1-1; maybe TRBD1 (5 bases). The ends were cut back, 0 bases at V and 0 bases at J, with 8 bases in the middle. The CDR3 is 15 amino acids. The V gene's germline CDR1 is ENHRY and CDR2 SYGVKD. The CDR3 loop reads CAISESKGVNTEAFF. CDR3 DNA sequence: TGTGCCATCAGTGAGTCGAAAGGGGTGAACACTGAAGCTTTCTTT.

The rearrangement joins TRBV7-8 to TRBJ1-1; 11 nucleotides line up with TRBD1. The CDR3 contains 16 residues. Trimming took 2 bases from V and 4 from J; bases not matched to a gene: 6. From germline, CDR1 is SGHVS and CDR2 FQNEAQ. The CDR3 loop is CASSLFAGTGGTEAFF. The CDR3 DNA reads TGTGCCAGCAGCTTATTCGCCGGGACAGGGGGCACTGAAGCTTTCTTT. Using reference TRBV7-8 and TRBJ1-1 for the parts outside the CDR3, the full variable domain is GAGVSQSPRYKVAKRGQDVALRCDPISGHVSLFWYQQALGQGPEFLTYFQNEAQLDKSGLPSDRFFAERPEGSVSTLKIQRTQQEDSAVYLCASSLFAGTGGTEAFFGQGTRLTVV.

This clonotype was recorded a few times. Written as DNA, the CDR3 is TGTGCCAGCAGGAGGCTAGTGAGCTCCTACAATGAGCAGTTCTTC. Translated: CASRRLVSSYNEQFF. The gene calls are TRBV2 and TRBJ2-1; D remains unclear. Trimming shortened V by 6 bases and J by 0 bases, and 12 bases separated the two germline ends. The CDR3 is 15 amino acids. Looked up from germline, CDR1 is SNHLY and CDR2 is FYNNEI.

The J gene is TRBJ1-2, the V gene TRBV30; tentative D call: TRBD1 (6 bases). CDR1 and CDR2 (germline): GTSNPN, SVGIG (reference sequence). Trimming shortened V by 3 bases and J by 2 bases, and 25 bases separated the two germline ends. The CDR3 runs 18 residues. DNA for the CDR3: TGTGCCTGGAGCCACCCGGCCCGGAACAGGGCCGCCAACTATGGCTACACCTTC. Residues: CAWSHPARNRAANYGYTF.

The chain uses TRBV7-8 and TRBJ1-2; D remains unclear. V lost 5 bases and J 8 bases, leaving 24 bases between the germline ends. CDR1 and CDR2 from the germline V gene are SGHVS and FQNEAQ. The CDR3 has 16 residues. The CDR3 DNA follows: TGTGCCAGCAGCGGCTCCCTGGGATACGGGATGGGCGGCTACACCTTC. Its protein is CASSGSLGYGMGGYTF.

The rearrangement uses TRBV6-2 or TRBV6-3 and TRBJ2-3, with 8 nucleotides matching TRBD2. Germline CDR1 and CDR2: MNHEY and SVGEGT. The length of the CDR3 is 18 residues. V lost 2 bases, J lost 1 base, and 11 bases stayed unmatched. CDR3 region: CASSYATNSGIRTDTQYF. CDR3 DNA: TGTGCCAGCAGTTACGCAACAAATAGCGGGATTCGCACAGATACGCAGTATTTT.